A single sample gave rise to the 3 T cell receptor beta chains below, sequenced in a study of CD8 T cells in ankylosing spondylitis. Overall study results and limits: Eight or nine highly homologous variants made up a TCR beta motif that seemed to typify ankylosing spondylitis blood.

Using its own MiXCR run on the 5' RACE reads, TCRdb lists one record per CDR3 protein. Seen here are 220,000 or so distinct CDR3 sequences, about 16% observed once, and the top ten hold more than 40%. Antigens for these TCRs are unknown. What was sequenced was blood, either unsorted or a sorted T cell fraction (not recorded which). The receptors were sampled from a male donor with ankylosing spondylitis.

The rearrangement joins TRBV4-3 to TRBJ1-2, with D possibly TRBD1 on 5 matching bases. The CDR3 has 15 residues. Germline CDR1 and CDR2: LGHNA and YSLEER. Trimming took off 1 base at V and 3 bases at J, with 12 bases between the two ends. The CDR3 spells CASSQGWGGDYGYTF. As DNA, the CDR3 is TGCGCCAGCAGCCAAGGGTGGGGGGGAGACTATGGCTACACCTTC.

This chain connects TRBV2 to TRBJ2-3; D call uncertain. This CDR3 comprises 13 residues. Germline CDR1 is SNHLY and CDR2 is FYNNEI. Deletions cut 0 bases from V and 4 bases from J, with 5 bases between. This CDR3 is CASSEAGPDTQYF. The CDR3 DNA reads TGTGCCAGCAGTGAAGCAGGGCCAGATACGCAGTATTTT.

The chain couples TRBV4-1 to TRBJ2-7; TRBD1 matches 10 bases. This CDR3 contains 15 residues. J was trimmed by 3 bases and V by 4 bases; bases with no gene match: 6. Germline-derived CDR1 and CDR2 are MGHRA and YSYEKL. CDR3 DNA sequence: TGCGCCAGCAGCCCCGAAGGACAGGGGGACTACGAGCAGTACTTC. As protein: CASSPEGQGDYEQYF.